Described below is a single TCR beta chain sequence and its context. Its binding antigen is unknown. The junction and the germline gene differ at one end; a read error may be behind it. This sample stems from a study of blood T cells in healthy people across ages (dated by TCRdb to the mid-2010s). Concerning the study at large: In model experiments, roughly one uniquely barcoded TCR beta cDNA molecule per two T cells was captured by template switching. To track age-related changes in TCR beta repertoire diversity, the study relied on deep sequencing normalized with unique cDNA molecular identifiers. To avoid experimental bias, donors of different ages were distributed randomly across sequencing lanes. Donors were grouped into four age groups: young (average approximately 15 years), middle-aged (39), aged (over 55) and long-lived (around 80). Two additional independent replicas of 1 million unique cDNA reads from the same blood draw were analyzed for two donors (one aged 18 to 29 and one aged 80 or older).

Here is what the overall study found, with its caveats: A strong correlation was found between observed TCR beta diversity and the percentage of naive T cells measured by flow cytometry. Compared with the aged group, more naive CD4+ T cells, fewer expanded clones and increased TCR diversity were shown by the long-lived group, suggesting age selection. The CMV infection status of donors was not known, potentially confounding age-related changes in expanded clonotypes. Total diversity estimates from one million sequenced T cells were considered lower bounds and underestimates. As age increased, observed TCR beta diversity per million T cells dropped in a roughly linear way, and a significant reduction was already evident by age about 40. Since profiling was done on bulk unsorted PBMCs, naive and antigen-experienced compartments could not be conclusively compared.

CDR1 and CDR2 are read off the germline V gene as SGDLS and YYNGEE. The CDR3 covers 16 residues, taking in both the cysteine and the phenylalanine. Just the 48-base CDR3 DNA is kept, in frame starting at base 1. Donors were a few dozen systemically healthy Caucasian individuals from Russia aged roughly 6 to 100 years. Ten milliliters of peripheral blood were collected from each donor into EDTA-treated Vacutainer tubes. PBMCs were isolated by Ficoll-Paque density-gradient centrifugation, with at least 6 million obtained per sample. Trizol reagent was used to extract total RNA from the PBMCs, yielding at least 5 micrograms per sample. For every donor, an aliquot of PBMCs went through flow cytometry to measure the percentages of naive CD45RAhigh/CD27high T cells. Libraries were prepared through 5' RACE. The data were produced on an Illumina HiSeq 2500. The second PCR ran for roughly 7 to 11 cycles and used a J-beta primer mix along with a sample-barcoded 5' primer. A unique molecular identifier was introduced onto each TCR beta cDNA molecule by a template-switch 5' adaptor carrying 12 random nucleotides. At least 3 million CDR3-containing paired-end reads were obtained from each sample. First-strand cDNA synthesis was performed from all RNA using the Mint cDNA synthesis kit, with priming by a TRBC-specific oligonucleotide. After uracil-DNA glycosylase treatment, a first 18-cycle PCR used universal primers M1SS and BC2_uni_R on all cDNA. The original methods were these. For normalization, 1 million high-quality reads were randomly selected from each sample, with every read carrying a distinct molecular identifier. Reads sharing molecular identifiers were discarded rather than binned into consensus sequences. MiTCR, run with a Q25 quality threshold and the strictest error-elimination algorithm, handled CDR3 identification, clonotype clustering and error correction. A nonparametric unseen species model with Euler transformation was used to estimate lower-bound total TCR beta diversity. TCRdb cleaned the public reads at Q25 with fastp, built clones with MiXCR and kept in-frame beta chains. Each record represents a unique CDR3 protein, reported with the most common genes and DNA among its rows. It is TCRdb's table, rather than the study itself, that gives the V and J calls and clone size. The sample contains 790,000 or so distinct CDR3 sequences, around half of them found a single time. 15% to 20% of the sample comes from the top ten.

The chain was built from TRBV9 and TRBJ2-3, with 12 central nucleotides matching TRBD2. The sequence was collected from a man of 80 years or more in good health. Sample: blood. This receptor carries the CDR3 CASSGRTSGGTDTQYF. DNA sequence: TGTGCCAGTAGCGGACGGACTAGCGGGGGCACAGATACGCAGTATTTT.